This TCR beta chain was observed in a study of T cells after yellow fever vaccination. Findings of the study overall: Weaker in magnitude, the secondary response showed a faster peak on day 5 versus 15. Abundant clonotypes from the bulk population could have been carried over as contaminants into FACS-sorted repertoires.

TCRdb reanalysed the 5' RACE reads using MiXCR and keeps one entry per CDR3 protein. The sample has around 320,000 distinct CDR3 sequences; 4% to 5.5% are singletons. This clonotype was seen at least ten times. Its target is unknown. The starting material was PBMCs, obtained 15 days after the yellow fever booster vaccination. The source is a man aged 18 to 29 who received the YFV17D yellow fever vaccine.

In DNA, the CDR3 is TGCGCCAGCAGCACGGGACAAGTTGCAACTAATGAAAAACTGTTTTTT. As protein: CASSTGQVATNEKLFF. The V gene is TRBV5-1, the J gene TRBJ1-4, with TRBD1 as a possible D gene (6 bases). CDR3 length: 16 residues. V lost 4 bases and J 0 bases, leaving 13 bases between the germline ends. Germline CDR1 SGHRS, CDR2 YFSETQ.